The next 28 T cell receptor beta chains were all read from a single sample in a study of blood T cell repertoires in COVID-19. Clones were sequenced by immunoSEQ multiplex PCR, and TCRdb holds only the in-frame ones, with some missing. The sample consists of 200,000 to 250,000 clones, around 90% of them appearing once. Specimen: peripheral blood. Every receptor here comes from a man aged 55 to 70 who had recovered from COVID-19.

V gene TRBV6-6 combines with J gene TRBJ2-1; no definite D call. The CDR3 covers 12 residues. Germline V CDR1 and CDR2: MNHNY, SVGAGI (reference sequence). V was shortened by 7 bases and J by 4 bases, with 8 bases between the two germline ends. The CDR3 sequence is CASTNRYNEQFF. For the CDR3, the DNA is TGTGCCAGCACCAACCGGTACAATGAGCAGTTCTTC.

V and J are TRBV9 and TRBJ2-3, with TRBD2 matching over 11 bases. Trimming took 5 bases from V and 1 from J; bases not matched to a gene: 3. Germline CDR1 is SGDLS and CDR2 is YYNGEE. The length of the CDR3 is 15 residues. CDR3 bases: TGTGCCAGCAGACTGGGACTAGCGGGCACAGATACGCAGTATTTT. It codes for CASRLGLAGTDTQYF. Supplemented by reference TRBV9 and TRBJ2-3, the full variable domain reads DSGVTQTPKHLITATGQRVTLRCSPRSGDLSVYWYQQSLDQGLQFLIQYYNGEERAKGNILERFSAQQFPDLHSELNLSSLELGDSALYFCASRLGLAGTDTQYFGPGTRLTVL.

V and J are TRBV6-2 or TRBV6-3 and TRBJ2-2; 8 positions match TRBD1. The CDR3 has 17 amino acids. Per germline, CDR1 MNHEY and CDR2 SVGEGT. The trim removed 2 bases at V and 5 bases at J, leaving 10 bases unmatched. For the CDR3, the DNA is TGTGCCAGCAGTTACCGAGGACAGGGAAGTAGGACCGGGGAGCTGTTTTTT. Translating gives CASSYRGQGSRTGELFF.

This chain uses TRBV4-3 with TRBJ2-5; possibly TRBD2 for D (5 bases). Trimming removed 0 bases at V and 6 bases at J, with 11 bases between. Germline-derived CDR1 and CDR2 are LGHNA and YSLEER. The CDR3 extends over 14 amino acids. Here the CDR3 DNA reads TGCGCCAGCAGCCAAGAAGGGAGTGCGCAGACCCAGTACTTC. It specifies CASSQEGSAQTQYF.

The chain couples TRBV19 to TRBJ2-2, with D possibly matching TRBD1 (6 bases). V was cut by 5 bases and J by 6 bases, with 19 bases left in between. There are 16 residues in the CDR3. Germline V gene sequence: CDR1 LNHDA, CDR2 SQIVND (reference sequence). This chain's CDR3 is CASSPDRGWDPGELFF. The CDR3 DNA sequence: TGTGCCAGTAGTCCCGATAGGGGGTGGGACCCCGGGGAGCTGTTTTTT.

The chain has TRBV18 and TRBJ2-1, with 7 bases fitting TRBD1. V shed 2 bases and J 13 bases; nucleotides not matched to a gene: 8. Germline values: CDR1 KGHSH, CDR2 LQKENI. This CDR3 is 13 amino acids long. The CDR3 coding sequence is TGTGCCAGCTCACCAACCCCCGGGACAGCTCAGTTCTTC. Protein product: CASSPTPGTAQFF.

V usage is TRBV7-9 and J usage is TRBJ2-3; D is unresolved. Germline V gene sequence: CDR1 SEHNR, CDR2 FQNEAQ (reference sequence). V was trimmed by 0 bases and J by 2 bases, leaving 3 bases between them. The CDR3 is 13 residues long. This chain's CDR3 is CASSLANTDTQYF. The CDR3 DNA follows: TGTGCCAGCAGCTTAGCCAACACAGATACGCAGTATTTT.

The chain is built from TRBV27 and TRBJ2-1, with TRBD2 identical over 9 bases. The V and J ends lost 6 bases and 8 bases, in that order; junction bases with no gene match: 23. This CDR3 spans 19 amino acids. CDR1 and CDR2 (germline): MNHEY, SMNVEV (reference sequence). CDR3 sequence reads: CASRLGPSVGGRARDEQFF. For the CDR3, the DNA is TGTGCCAGCAGATTAGGTCCCTCCGTCGGCGGGAGGGCCCGGGATGAGCAGTTCTTC.

The chain employs TRBV6-2 or TRBV6-3 and TRBJ2-3, with 8 nucleotides matching TRBD2. CDR3 length: 14 residues. V shed 2 bases, J shed 6 bases, and the junction held 4 bases outside the gene matches. CDR1 is MNHEY, CDR2 SVGEGT, per germline. The CDR3 is CASSYQAGVDTQYF. The CDR3 DNA is TGTGCCAGCAGTTACCAAGCGGGAGTCGATACGCAGTATTTT.

V is TRBV5-1 and J is TRBJ2-5, with 14 bases aligning to TRBD2. The V segment lost 0 bases and the J segment 1 base; nucleotides outside the gene matches: 2. CDR1 SGHRS and CDR2 YFSETQ come from the germline V gene. The CDR3 extends over 17 amino acids. CDR3 in amino acids: CASSLVGTSGGQETQYF. The CDR3 region has the DNA TGCGCCAGCAGCTTGGTCGGGACTAGCGGGGGCCAAGAGACCCAGTACTTC.

The chain couples TRBV28 to TRBJ1-2, with 10 bases aligning to TRBD1. The trim removed 6 bases at V and 1 base at J, leaving 2 bases unmatched. From germline, CDR1 is MDHEN and CDR2 SYDVKM. The CDR3 contains 14 residues. CDR3 in amino acids: CASRGTGVNYGYTF. The CDR3 DNA reads TGTGCCAGCAGGGGGACAGGGGTTAACTATGGCTACACCTTC.

The V gene is TRBV5-1, the J gene TRBJ1-4; weak D call: TRBD1 (6 bases). From germline, CDR1 is SGHRS and CDR2 YFSETQ. CDR3 length: 14 residues. V dropped 0 bases and J dropped 5 bases, with 8 bases sitting between them. CDR3 sequence reads: CASSLVTGNEKLFF. The CDR3 DNA sequence: TGCGCCAGCAGCTTGGTGACAGGAAATGAAAAACTGTTTTTT.

This chain links TRBV19 with TRBJ2-2, with D tentatively TRBD1 (5 bases). V was trimmed by 7 bases and J by 1 base, leaving 13 bases between them. This CDR3 region has 15 residues. The V gene's germline CDR1 is LNHDA and CDR2 SQIVND (reference sequence). The CDR3 DNA follows: TGTGCCAGTAACAATCAGGGAAAGAACACCGGGGAGCTGTTTTTT. It yields the protein CASNNQGKNTGELFF.

This clone has only a few counts. The rearrangement uses TRBV7-9 and TRBJ2-7, with 8 bases fitting TRBD2. Germline lookup yields CDR1 SEHNR and CDR2 FQNEAQ (reference sequence). V trimming: 2 bases; J trimming: 6 bases; junction bases outside the gene matches: 6. The CDR3 is 14 amino acids. CDR3: CASSLYGGESEQYF. The DNA of the CDR3 is TGTGCCAGCAGCTTATACGGGGGGGAGAGCGAGCAGTACTTC.

The chain has TRBV27 and TRBJ1-5, with TRBD1 matching 9 bases. The V gene end was trimmed by 4 bases and the J gene end by 0 bases; junction bases not matched to a gene: 16. Germline V gives CDR1 MNHEY, CDR2 SMNVEV (reference sequence). This CDR3 spans 20 amino acids. CDR3 loop: CASSSYRGRYSSTSNQPQHF. The CDR3 nucleotides are TGTGCCAGCAGTTCATACAGGGGGCGCTACTCATCCACTAGCAATCAGCCCCAGCATTTT.

The count of this clone is one. V and J are TRBV19 and TRBJ2-7; 9 nucleotides align to TRBD1. The germline gives CDR1 LNHDA, CDR2 SQIVND (reference sequence). This CDR3 has 15 residues. Unmatched junction bases numbered 8, after V lost 6 bases and J lost 2 bases. The CDR3 spells CASRFTTGGTYEQYF. DNA for the CDR3: TGTGCCAGTAGGTTTACGACAGGGGGGACCTACGAGCAGTACTTC.

The chain carries TRBV29-1 and TRBJ2-4; D remains unclear. This CDR3 has 11 amino acids. Trimming left V 1 base short and J 6 bases short, with 4 bases between. Germline V gene sequence: CDR1 SQVTM, CDR2 ANQGSEA. CDR3 protein: CSVEARNIQYF. The CDR3, as DNA: TGCAGCGTTGAAGCGAGAAACATTCAGTACTTC.

This chain connects TRBV3-1 (or the pseudogene TRBV3-2) to TRBJ2-3; D possibly corresponds to TRBD2 (7 bases). The germline V gene encodes CDR1 LGHDT and CDR2 YNNKEL (reference sequence). The CDR3 loop spans 16 amino acids. V lost 1 base to trimming and J lost 3 bases, with 14 bases between them. Here the CDR3 DNA reads TGTGCCAGCAGCCAAGTTGGAAGGGGGGGGACAGATACGCAGTATTTT. This sequence encodes CASSQVGRGGTDTQYF.

DNA for the CDR3: TGTGCCAGCAGTGAACTAGCGGGGGGCTCCTACGAGCAGTACTTC. It translates to CASSELAGGSYEQYF. The genes are TRBV2 and TRBJ2-7; 11 bases are a match to TRBD2. CDR3 length: 15 amino acids. The V gene end was trimmed by 2 bases and the J gene end by 0 bases; junction bases not matched to a gene: 0. Germline lookup yields CDR1 SNHLY and CDR2 FYNNEI.

The chain carries TRBV5-4 and TRBJ2-2; TRBD2 might be the D (7 bases). Germline V gene data show CDR1 as SGHNT and CDR2 as YYREEE (reference sequence). The CDR3 covers 19 residues. The V end lost 1 base, the J end lost 5 bases, and 24 bases lay between the germline ends. The CDR3 DNA reads TGTGCCAGCAGCTTGAAAAGGGGGGGGAGTAAGGCTAGGACCGGGGAGCTGTTTTTT. Its protein product is CASSLKRGGSKARTGELFF.

The chain has TRBV6-5 and TRBJ1-2; 9 bases align to TRBD1. The CDR3 contains 14 residues. With V trimmed by 6 bases and J by 5 bases, 7 bases remained unmatched. Germline V gene lookup returns CDR1 MNHEY and CDR2 SVGAGI. This chain's CDR3 is CASRWTGAAYGYTF. The CDR3 DNA is TGTGCCAGCAGATGGACAGGGGCGGCGTATGGCTACACCTTC.

This clone was recorded only once. This chain connects TRBV9 to TRBJ2-7; TRBD2 matches at 9 bases. Germline V CDR1 and CDR2: SGDLS, YYNGEE. V lost 3 bases and J lost 3; bases outside the gene matches: 4. This CDR3 has 14 residues. CDR3 in DNA: TGTGCCAGCAGCGCTCGTAGCGGGGGCTACGAGCAGTACTTC. Residues: CASSARSGGYEQYF.

The chain uses TRBV15 and TRBJ2-7, with D possibly TRBD2 on 5 matching bases. Germline CDR1 and CDR2: LNHNV and YYDKDF (reference sequence). This CDR3 has 12 amino acids. With 3 bases removed from V and 7 bases from J, the gap between germline ends came to 10 bases. The CDR3 DNA reads TGTGCCACCAGCAGCTTCGAGGGTGAGCAGTACTTC. Its protein is CATSSFEGEQYF.

In its sample, this clone was seen a few times. The chain is built from TRBV7-2 and TRBJ2-7; 8 bases fit TRBD1. The CDR3 loop spans 14 amino acids. CDR1 SGHTA and CDR2 FQGNSA come from the germline V gene. The V gene end was trimmed by 5 bases and the J gene end by 2 bases; junction bases not matched to a gene: 5. CDR3 loop: CASSDRGGTYEQYF. CDR3 sequence (DNA): TGTGCCAGCAGCGACAGGGGTGGCACCTACGAGCAGTACTTC.

The genes are TRBV6-5 and TRBJ2-3; tentative D call: TRBD1 (5 bases). V gave up 3 bases and J gave up 4 bases, with 8 bases separating them. In germline, CDR1 is MNHEY, CDR2 SVGAGI. The CDR3 has 13 amino acids. CDR3 protein: CASSYRQSDTQYF. The DNA of the CDR3 is TGTGCCAGCAGTTATCGACAGTCAGATACGCAGTATTTT.

The chain carries TRBV6-4 and TRBJ1-2; D call uncertain. Trimming stripped 0 bases from V and 7 bases from J, with 6 bases between. From germline, CDR1 is MRHNA and CDR2 SNTAGT. This CDR3 spans 12 amino acids. The CDR3 reads CASSDSRVGYTF. In DNA form, the CDR3 reads TGTGCCAGCAGTGACTCGAGGGTTGGCTACACCTTC.

The chain recombines TRBV10-3 with TRBJ2-6, with D hard to call. Trimming took 8 bases from V and 3 from J, leaving 11 bases between them. The CDR3 loop spans 14 amino acids. From germline, CDR1 is ENHRY and CDR2 SYGVKD. CDR3 loop: CAILTEFGANVLTF. CDR3 nucleotides: TGTGCCATCCTCACAGAGTTTGGGGCCAACGTCCTGACTTTC.

This clone was detected once. The chain joins TRBV19 to TRBJ1-1; 8 bases match TRBD1. Germline lookup yields CDR1 LNHDA and CDR2 SQIVND (reference sequence). Unmatched junction bases numbered 6, after V lost 4 bases and J lost 5 bases. This CDR3 is 14 amino acids long. The CDR3 here is CASSTNRGGTEAFF. In DNA form, the CDR3 reads TGTGCCAGTAGTACAAACAGGGGGGGGACTGAAGCTTTCTTT.